This is a list of T cell receptor beta chains from one sample in a study of blood T cell repertoires in COVID-19. The repertoire was sequenced with immunoSEQ multiplex PCR; TCRdb's copy has only in-frame clones and lacks some. The data hold around 210,000 clones, with roughly 75% observed a single time. Sequencing was done on a sample of peripheral blood. The receptors originated from a woman in her 70s with acute or convalescent COVID-19. Both conserved end residues are part of each CDR3. D genes are given only for firm matches. Clone sizes are given selectively: once, few, many, or a class where the clone is expanded.

few TRBJ1-5 TRBV28 TRBD1 CASKTTGGQPQHF TGTGCCAGCAAGACGACAGGGGGCCAGCCCCAGCATTTT
NA TRBJ1-3 TRBV3-1/TRBV3-2 NA CASSQVQGNTIYF TGTGCCAGCAGCCAAGTACAAGGAAACACCATATATTTT
NA TRBJ1-1 TRBV12-5 TRBD1 CASGLDTGTGRTEAFF TGTGCTAGTGGTTTGGACACCGGGACAGGGCGCACTGAAGCTTTCTTT
NA TRBJ2-5 TRBV7-2 NA CASSLFSYQETQYF TGTGCCAGCAGCTTATTTTCGTACCAAGAGACCCAGTACTTC
NA TRBJ2-1 TRBV19 TRBD2 CASRSSREGRSEQFF TGTGCCAGTAGATCATCCCGGGAGGGCCGAAGTGAGCAGTTCTTC
NA TRBJ1-5 TRBV30 TRBD1 CAWSGFLPGQGNQPQHF TGTGCCTGGAGTGGCTTTTTACCGGGACAGGGGAATCAGCCCCAGCATTTT
NA TRBJ1-1 TRBV5-1 TRBD1 CASSPRTGGATEAFF TGCGCCAGCAGCCCTCGGACAGGGGGCGCGACTGAAGCTTTCTTT
NA TRBJ2-1 TRBV10-3 TRBD2 CAISDPTSGRANEQFF TGTGCCATCAGTGACCCTACTAGCGGGAGGGCCAATGAGCAGTTCTTC
NA TRBJ2-1 TRBV19 NA CASSTSSYNEQFF TGTGCCAGTAGTACTAGTTCCTACAATGAGCAGTTCTTC
NA TRBJ2-1 TRBV2 TRBD2 CASSEVGTSGSYNEQFF TGTGCCAGCAGTGAAGTCGGGACTAGCGGGAGCTACAATGAGCAGTTCTTC
NA TRBJ2-7 TRBV7-9 TRBD1 CASSPLTGGYEQYF TGTGCCAGCAGCCCTCTGACAGGGGGGTACGAGCAGTACTTC
NA TRBJ1-5 TRBV7-2 NA CASTRGGMGNQPQHF TGTGCCAGCACCCGGGGAGGGATGGGCAATCAGCCCCAGCATTTT
once TRBJ1-2 TRBV28 NA CASSLSGRTYGYTF TGTGCCAGCAGTTTATCTGGCAGAACCTATGGCTACACCTTC
NA TRBJ2-1 TRBV24-1 TRBD2 CATRGLAGNNEQFF TGTGCCACCAGGGGACTAGCGGGAAACAATGAGCAGTTCTTC
NA TRBJ1-5 TRBV3-1/TRBV3-2 TRBD1 CASSQDRTGVSNQPQHF TGTGCCAGCAGCCAAGACCGGACAGGCGTTAGCAATCAGCCCCAGCATTTT
NA TRBJ2-7 TRBV5-4 NA CASSPRGGTQSYEQYF TGTGCCAGCAGCCCCCGAGGCGGAACTCAATCCTACGAGCAGTACTTC
few TRBJ1-4 TRBV19 NA CASSRRANEKLFF TGTGCCAGTAGTAGGAGAGCTAATGAAAAACTGTTTTTT
NA TRBJ2-4 TRBV29-1 NA CSVEVPKNSNIQYF TGCAGCGTTGAAGTACCAAAGAACAGTAACATTCAGTACTTC
few TRBJ2-7 TRBV27 TRBD1 CASHRTGPYEQYF TGTGCCAGCCATCGGACAGGACCCTACGAGCAGTACTTC
NA TRBJ1-5 TRBV7-9 TRBD1 CASSLSPTGGSQPQHF TGTGCCAGCAGCTTATCGCCCACAGGGGGCTCTCAGCCCCAGCATTTT
NA TRBJ1-1 TRBV25-1 NA CASIGGARTEAFF TGTGCCAGCATTGGGGGGGCCAGGACTGAAGCTTTCTTT
few TRBJ1-1 TRBV5-6 NA CASSLGWRTEAFF TGTGCCAGCAGCTTGGGGTGGCGGACTGAAGCTTTCTTT
NA TRBJ2-7 TRBV29-1 TRBD2 CSVILAGGLYEQYF TGCAGCGTAATCCTAGCGGGGGGCCTTTACGAGCAGTACTTC
few TRBJ1-2 TRBV28 NA CASSPSFGSYGYTF TGTGCCAGCAGTCCCTCGTTTGGCAGCTATGGCTACACCTTC
few TRBJ1-3 TRBV9 NA CASSVVPYSGNTIYF TGTGCCAGCAGCGTAGTTCCGTACTCTGGAAACACCATATATTTT
NA TRBJ2-5 TRBV18 TRBD2 CASSPRTSGSTETQYF TGTGCCAGCTCACCGAGGACTAGCGGGAGCACGGAGACCCAGTACTTC
NA TRBJ2-7 TRBV5-1 TRBD2 CASSSTGGSNEQYF TGCGCCAGCAGCTCGACGGGGGGATCCAACGAGCAGTACTTC
NA TRBJ2-7 TRBV28 TRBD2 CASSLRGDSFHF TGTGCCAGCAGTTTACGGGGGGACTCCTTCCATTTC
NA TRBJ2-7 TRBV2 TRBD1 CASSRDRGEQYF TGTGCCAGCAGCAGGGACAGGGGCGAGCAGTACTTC